These 8 T cell receptor beta chains were all obtained from the same sample, sequenced in a study of Graves' ophthalmopathy and Graves' hyperthyroidism. RNA transcripts provided the template for amplifying TCR beta CDR3 regions. Second-round multiplex PCR came after a first-round RT-PCR that employed HTBI primers. TCRdb itself ran the multiplex PCR reads through MiXCR, one entry per CDR3 protein. Of approximately 1.2 million distinct CDR3 sequences detected, about 40% appear once; the ten largest clones hold 11%. The sequenced sample consisted of peripheral blood or thyroid tissue (not recorded which). The receptors come from an adult man with Graves' hyperthyroidism.

This clonotype was found many times. This rearrangement joins TRBV7-9 to TRBJ2-7; 7 bases are shared with TRBD1. This CDR3 has 15 amino acids. J was trimmed by 0 bases and V by 2 bases; bases with no gene match: 4. CDR1 and CDR2 from the germline V gene are SEHNR and FQNEAQ (reference sequence). CDR3 in DNA: TGTGCCAGCAGCTTACCGGGACAGAACTCCTACGAGCAGTACTTC. Translating it yields CASSLPGQNSYEQYF. The entire variable domain, with the rest obtained from reference TRBV7-9 and TRBJ2-7, is as follows: DTGVSQNPRHKITKRGQNVTFRCDPISEHNRLYWYRQTLGQGPEFLTYFQNEAQLEKSRLLSDRFSAERPKGSFSTLEIQRTEQGDSAMYLCASSLPGQNSYEQYFGPGTRLTVT.

This clonotype has at least ten counts. The CDR3 DNA follows: TGTGCCAGCAGCTTCGTTTTTGGCGAGCAGTACTTC. As protein: CASSFVFGEQYF. The rearrangement links TRBV5-8 to TRBJ2-7; D gene ambiguous. This CDR3 has 12 residues. CDR1 is SGHTS, CDR2 YDEGEE, per germline. Trimming pared 2 bases from V and 6 bases from J, leaving 9 bases between.

This clonotype came up many times. V and J are TRBV7-2 and TRBJ1-1; a weak D match, TRBD1 (5 bases). CDR3 size: 16 residues. Trimming left V 4 bases short and J 1 base short, with 16 bases between. The germline V gene encodes CDR1 SGHTA and CDR2 FQGNSA. DNA for the CDR3: TGTGCCAGCAGCTCCGGGGGATTAGGTACGAACACTGAAGCTTTCTTT. Residues: CASSSGGLGTNTEAFF.

This rearrangement joins TRBV10-3 to TRBJ1-1; TRBD1 might be the D (5 bases). V lost 6 bases to trimming and J lost 4 bases, with 12 bases between them. Germline V gives CDR1 ENHRY, CDR2 SYGVKD. This CDR3 is 13 amino acids long. CDR3 amino acids: CAISSRDGTEAFF. The DNA for the CDR3 is TGTGCCATCAGCAGCAGGGACGGCACTGAAGCTTTCTTT.

J is TRBJ1-4 and V is TRBV2, with D hard to call. This CDR3 is 16 amino acids long. Germline assignment: CDR1 SNHLY and CDR2 FYNNEI. V lost 5 bases and J lost 8, with 21 bases in between. DNA for the CDR3: TGTGCCAGCAGTTTATCCCCCCAAGCCGAGGACGAAAAACTGTTTTTT. Translated: CASSLSPQAEDEKLFF.

A word on this clonotype: One junction end disagrees with the germline gene, perhaps due to a read error. The chain employs TRBV6-5 and TRBJ1-2; D perhaps matches TRBD1 (5 bases). Germline CDR1 MNHEY, CDR2 SVGAGI. The CDR3 loop spans 14 amino acids. CDR3: CASSRLGGNYGHTF. As DNA, the CDR3 is TGTGCCAGCAGTCGACTGGGGGGGAACTATGGCCACACCTTC.

This clonotype was seen at least ten times. The chain uses TRBV20-1 and TRBJ1-2; D not certain. Germline V gene data show CDR1 as DFQATT and CDR2 as SNEGSKA (reference sequence). This CDR3 spans 10 amino acids. The CDR3 DNA reads TGCAGCGCTCGGATGGATGGCTACACCTTC. It translates to CSARMDGYTF.

The rearrangement uses TRBV20-1 and TRBJ2-7, with D possibly matching TRBD2 (5 bases). Germline V CDR1 and CDR2: DFQATT, SNEGSKA (reference sequence). The CDR3 length is 12 residues. The V gene lost 1 base and the J gene lost 3 bases, with 7 bases spanning the gap. CDR3 in DNA: TGCAGTGCTAGAGGACTAATCTACGAGCAGTACTTC. It yields the protein CSARGLIYEQYF.